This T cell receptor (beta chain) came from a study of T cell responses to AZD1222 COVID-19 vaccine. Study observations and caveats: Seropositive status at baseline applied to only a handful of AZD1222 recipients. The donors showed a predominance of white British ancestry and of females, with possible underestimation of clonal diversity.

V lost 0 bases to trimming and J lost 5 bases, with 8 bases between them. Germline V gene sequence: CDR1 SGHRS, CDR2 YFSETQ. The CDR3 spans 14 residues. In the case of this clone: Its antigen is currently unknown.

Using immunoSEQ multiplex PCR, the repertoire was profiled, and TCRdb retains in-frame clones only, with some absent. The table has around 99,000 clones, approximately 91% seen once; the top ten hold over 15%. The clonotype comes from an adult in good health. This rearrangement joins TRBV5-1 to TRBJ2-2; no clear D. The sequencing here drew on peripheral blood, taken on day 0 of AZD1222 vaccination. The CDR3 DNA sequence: TGCGCCAGCAGCTTGGACAGTCCTACCGGGGAGCTGTTTTTT. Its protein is CASSLDSPTGELFF.